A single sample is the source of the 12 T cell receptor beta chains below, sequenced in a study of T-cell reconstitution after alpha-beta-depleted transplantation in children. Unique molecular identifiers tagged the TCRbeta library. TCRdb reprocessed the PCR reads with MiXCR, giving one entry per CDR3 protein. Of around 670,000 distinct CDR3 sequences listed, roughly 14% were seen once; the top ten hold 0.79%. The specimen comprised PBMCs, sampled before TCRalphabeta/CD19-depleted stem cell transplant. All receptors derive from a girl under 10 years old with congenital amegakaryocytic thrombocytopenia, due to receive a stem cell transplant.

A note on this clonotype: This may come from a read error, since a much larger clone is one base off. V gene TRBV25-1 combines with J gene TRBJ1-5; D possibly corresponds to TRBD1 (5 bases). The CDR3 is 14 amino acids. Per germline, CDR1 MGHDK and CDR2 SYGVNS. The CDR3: CASSQGRTNQPPHF. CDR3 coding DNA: TGTGCCAGCAGTCAGGGCAGGACAAATCAGCCCCCGCATTTT.

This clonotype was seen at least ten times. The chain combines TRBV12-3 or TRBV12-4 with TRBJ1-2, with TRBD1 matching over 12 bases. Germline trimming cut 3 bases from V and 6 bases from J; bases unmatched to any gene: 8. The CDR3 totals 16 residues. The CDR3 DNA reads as TGTGCCAGCAGTTTTGGGGGGACAGGGGGCGTCAATGGCTACACCTTC. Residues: CASSFGGTGGVNGYTF.

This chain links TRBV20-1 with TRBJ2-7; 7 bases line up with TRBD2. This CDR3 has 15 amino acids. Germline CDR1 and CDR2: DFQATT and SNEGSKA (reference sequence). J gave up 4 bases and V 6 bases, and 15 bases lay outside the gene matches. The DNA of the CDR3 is TGCAGTGCCTCCCTCGGAGGCGGGAGTATGTACGAGCAGTACTTC. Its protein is CSASLGGGSMYEQYF.

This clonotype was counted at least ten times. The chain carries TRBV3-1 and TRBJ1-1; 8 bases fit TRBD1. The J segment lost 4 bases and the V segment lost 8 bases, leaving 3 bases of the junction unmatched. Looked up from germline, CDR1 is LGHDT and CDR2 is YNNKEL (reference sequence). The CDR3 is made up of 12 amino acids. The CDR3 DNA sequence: TGTGCCAGCGGACAGGGCCCCACTGAAGCTTTCTTT. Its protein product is CASGQGPTEAFF. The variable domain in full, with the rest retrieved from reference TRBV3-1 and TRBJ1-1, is DTAVSQTPKYLVTQMGNDKSIKCEQNLGHDTMYWYKQDSKKFLKIMFSYNNKELIINETVPNRFSPKSPDKAHLNLHINSLELGDSAVYFCASGQGPTEAFFGQGTRLTVV.

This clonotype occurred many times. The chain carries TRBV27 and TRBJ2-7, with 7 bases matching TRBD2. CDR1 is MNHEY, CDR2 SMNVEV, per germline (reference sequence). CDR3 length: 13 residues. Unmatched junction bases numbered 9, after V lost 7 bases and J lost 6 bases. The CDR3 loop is CASTKDWGGEQYF. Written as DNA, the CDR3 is TGTGCCAGCACAAAAGACTGGGGGGGCGAGCAGTACTTC.

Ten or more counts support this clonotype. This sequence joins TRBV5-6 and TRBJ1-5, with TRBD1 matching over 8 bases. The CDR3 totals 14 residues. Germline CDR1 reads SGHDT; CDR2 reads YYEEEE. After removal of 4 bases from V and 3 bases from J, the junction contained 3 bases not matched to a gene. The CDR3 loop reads CASSKTGVNQPQHF. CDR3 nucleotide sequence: TGTGCCAGCAGCAAGACAGGGGTCAATCAGCCCCAGCATTTT.

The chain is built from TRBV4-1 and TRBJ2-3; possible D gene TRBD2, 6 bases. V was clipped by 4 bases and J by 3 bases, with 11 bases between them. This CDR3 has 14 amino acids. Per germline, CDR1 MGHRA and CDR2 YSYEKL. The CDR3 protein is CASSRERATDTQYF. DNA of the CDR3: TGCGCCAGCAGCCGGGAGCGGGCTACAGATACGCAGTATTTT.

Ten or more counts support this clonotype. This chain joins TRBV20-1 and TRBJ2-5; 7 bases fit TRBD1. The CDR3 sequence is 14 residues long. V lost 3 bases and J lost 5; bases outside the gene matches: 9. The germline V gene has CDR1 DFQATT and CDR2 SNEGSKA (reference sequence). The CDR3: CSARTGLAGETQYF. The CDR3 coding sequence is TGCAGTGCTAGGACAGGGTTGGCGGGCGAGACCCAGTACTTC.

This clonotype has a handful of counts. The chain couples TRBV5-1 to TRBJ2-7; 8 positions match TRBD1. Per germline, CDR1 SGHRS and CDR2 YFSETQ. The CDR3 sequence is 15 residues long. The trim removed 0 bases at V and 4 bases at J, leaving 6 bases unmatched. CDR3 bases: TGCGCCAGCAGCTTGGGACCCGACAGGGGTTACGAGCAGTACTTC. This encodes CASSLGPDRGYEQYF. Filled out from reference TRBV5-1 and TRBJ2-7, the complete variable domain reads KAGVTQTPRYLIKTRGQQVTLSCSPISGHRSVSWYQQTPGQGLQFLFEYFSETQRNKGNFPGRFSGRQFSNSRSEMNVSTLELGDSALYLCASSLGPDRGYEQYFGPGTRLTVT.

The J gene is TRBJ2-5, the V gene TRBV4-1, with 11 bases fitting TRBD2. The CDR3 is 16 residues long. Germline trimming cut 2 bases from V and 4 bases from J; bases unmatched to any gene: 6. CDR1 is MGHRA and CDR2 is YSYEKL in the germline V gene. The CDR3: CASSQTGLAEAETQYF. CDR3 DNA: TGCGCCAGCAGCCAAACGGGACTAGCGGAGGCAGAGACCCAGTACTTC.

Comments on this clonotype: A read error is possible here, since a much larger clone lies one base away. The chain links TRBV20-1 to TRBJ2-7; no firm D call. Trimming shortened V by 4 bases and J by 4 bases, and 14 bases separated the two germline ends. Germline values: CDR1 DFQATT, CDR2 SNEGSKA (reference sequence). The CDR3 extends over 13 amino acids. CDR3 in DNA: TGCAGTGCTACCGGCATCCCAGGATACGAGCAGTACTTC. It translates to CSATGIPGYEQYF.

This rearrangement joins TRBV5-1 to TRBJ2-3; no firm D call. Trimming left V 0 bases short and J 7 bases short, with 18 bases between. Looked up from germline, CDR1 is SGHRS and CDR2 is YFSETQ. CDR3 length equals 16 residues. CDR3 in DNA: TGCGCCAGCAGCTTGGAGGCTCCCAGCCCATCAAATACGCAGTATTTT. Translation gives CASSLEAPSPSNTQYF.